This T cell receptor (beta chain) was retrieved from a study of molecular identifiers for immune sequencing clone quantification. Findings of the study overall: Spiked Jurkat TCR RNA equal to one cell could reportedly be picked out among 940,000 or so naive cells.

Bulk TCR library preparation followed previously described methods with listed TCR primers. A single record per CDR3 protein comes from TCRdb applying MiXCR to the PCR reads. The sample includes 600,000 to 650,000 distinct CDR3 sequences, around 20% seen only once; the top ten take roughly 0.83%. With respect to this clonotype: Its matching antigen is unknown.

This TCR was sampled from a human donor in good health. Some libraries in this study had Jurkat cell RNA spiked in. Sequenced material: naive CD8+ T cells from blood, with Jurkat cell RNA spiked in. Described subset: FACS-sorted CD8+CD4-CCR7+CD45RA+ naive T cells.

CDR3: CASSEVVGQGALDTQYF. The CDR3, as DNA: TGTGCCAGCAGTGAAGTAGTGGGACAGGGGGCGTTAGATACGCAGTATTTT. The chain has TRBV6-1 and TRBJ2-3; 12 nucleotides line up with TRBD1. The germline V gene has CDR1 MNHNS and CDR2 SASEGT. This CDR3 comprises 17 residues. Trimming took 1 base from V and 5 from J; bases not matched to a gene: 7.